The clone carrying this TCR beta chain was recorded at least ten times. Its antigen remains unidentified. From germline, CDR1 is SGHKS and CDR2 YYEKEE (reference sequence). The length of the CDR3 is 12 residues. V lost 4 bases and J 5 bases, leaving 10 bases between the germline ends. This entry comes from a study of early T cells in non-severe SARS-CoV-2 infection. Researchers tagged individual cDNA molecules with unique molecular identifiers. TCRdb used MiXCR to reprocess the 5' RACE reads, holding one entry per CDR3 protein. The sample holds some 110,000 distinct CDR3 sequences; under 15% are singletons and the top ten take around a fifth. Study-wide results and limits: Sequences matched to VDJdb favored anti-spike CD8 responses, while private and CD4 specificities were missed.

The receptor was isolated from an adult who was a healthcare worker with PCR-confirmed SARS-CoV-2 infection or an uninfected control (not recorded which). V is TRBV5-5 and J is TRBJ2-7; D remains unclear. The sequencing input was whole blood. In DNA form, the CDR3 reads TGTGCCAGCAGCGAACTCCTAGACGAGCAGTACTTC. As protein: CASSELLDEQYF.